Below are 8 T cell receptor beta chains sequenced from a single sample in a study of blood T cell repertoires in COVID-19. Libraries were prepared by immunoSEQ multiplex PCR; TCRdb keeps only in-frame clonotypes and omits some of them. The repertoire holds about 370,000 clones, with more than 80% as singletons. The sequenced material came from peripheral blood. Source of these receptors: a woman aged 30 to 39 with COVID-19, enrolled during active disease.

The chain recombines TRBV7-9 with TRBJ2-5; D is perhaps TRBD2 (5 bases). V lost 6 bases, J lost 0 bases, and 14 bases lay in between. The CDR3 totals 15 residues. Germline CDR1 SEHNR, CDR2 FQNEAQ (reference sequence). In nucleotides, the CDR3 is TGTGCCAGCAGTTGGAGCGGTTTTTACCAAGAGACCCAGTACTTC. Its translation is CASSWSGFYQETQYF. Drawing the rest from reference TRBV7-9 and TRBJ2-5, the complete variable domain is DTGVSQNPRHKITKRGQNVTFRCDPISEHNRLYWYRQTLGQGPEFLTYFQNEAQLEKSRLLSDRFSAERPKGSFSTLEIQRTEQGDSAMYLCASSWSGFYQETQYFGPGTRLLVL.

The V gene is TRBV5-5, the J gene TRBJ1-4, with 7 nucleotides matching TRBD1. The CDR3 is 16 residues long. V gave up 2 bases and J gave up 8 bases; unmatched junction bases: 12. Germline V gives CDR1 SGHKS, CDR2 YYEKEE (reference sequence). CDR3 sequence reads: CASSFWDSGTVEKLFF. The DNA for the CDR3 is TGTGCCAGCAGCTTCTGGGACTCCGGGACAGTCGAAAAACTGTTTTTT.

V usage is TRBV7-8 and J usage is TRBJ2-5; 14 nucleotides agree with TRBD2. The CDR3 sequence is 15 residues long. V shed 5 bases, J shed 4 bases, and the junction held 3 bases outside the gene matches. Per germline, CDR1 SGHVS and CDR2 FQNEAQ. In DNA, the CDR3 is TGTGCCAGCAGCCCAGGGACTAGCGGGGGAGAGACCCAGTACTTC. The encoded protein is CASSPGTSGGETQYF.

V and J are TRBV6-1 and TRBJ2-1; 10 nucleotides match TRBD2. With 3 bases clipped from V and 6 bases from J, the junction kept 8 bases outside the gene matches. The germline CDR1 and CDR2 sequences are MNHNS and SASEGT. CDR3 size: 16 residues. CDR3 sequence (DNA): TGTGCCAGCAGTGATCATCTAGCGGGAGTCCGCAATGAGCAGTTCTTC. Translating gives CASSDHLAGVRNEQFF.

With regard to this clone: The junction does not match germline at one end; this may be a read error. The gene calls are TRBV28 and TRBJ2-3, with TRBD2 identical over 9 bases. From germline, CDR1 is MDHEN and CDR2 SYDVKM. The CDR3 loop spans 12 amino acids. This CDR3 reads CASSPGLAISDF. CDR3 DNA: TGTGCCAGCAGTCCCGGACTAGCGATAAGCGATTTT.

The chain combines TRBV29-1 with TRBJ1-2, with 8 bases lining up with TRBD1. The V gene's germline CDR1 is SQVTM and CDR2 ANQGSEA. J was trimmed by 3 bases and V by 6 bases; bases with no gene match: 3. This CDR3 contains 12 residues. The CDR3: CSVQTGDYGYTF. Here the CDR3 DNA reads TGCAGCGTACAGACAGGGGACTATGGCTACACCTTC.

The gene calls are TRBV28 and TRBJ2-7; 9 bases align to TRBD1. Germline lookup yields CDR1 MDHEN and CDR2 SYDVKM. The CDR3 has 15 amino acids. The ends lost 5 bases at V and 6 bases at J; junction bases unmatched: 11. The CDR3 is CASSLLVGQGREQYF. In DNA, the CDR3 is TGTGCCAGCAGTCTTCTAGTCGGACAGGGGCGCGAGCAGTACTTC.

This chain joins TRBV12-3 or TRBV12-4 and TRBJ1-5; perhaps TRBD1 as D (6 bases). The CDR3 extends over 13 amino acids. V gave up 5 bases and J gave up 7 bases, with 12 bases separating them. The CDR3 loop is CASSTGSWQPQHF. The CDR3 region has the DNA TGTGCCAGCAGTACAGGGAGTTGGCAGCCCCAGCATTTT.